A single sample is the source of the 9 T cell receptor beta chains below, sequenced in a study of radiation and T cells in renal cell carcinoma. Stated time point: blood 4 weeks post-SBRT, at nephrectomy. As to treatment: 15 Gy SBRT to primary tumor, nephrectomy 4 weeks later. Here immunoSEQ multiplex PCR was the method, and the copy in TCRdb shows in-frame clones only, minus some. The sample holds 140,000 to 150,000 clones, 75% to 90% seen once. The source material was blood, sampled from a patient whose treatment included radiotherapy and nephrectomy. These receptors all come from a woman aged 45-65 years with renal cell carcinoma.

This rearrangement joins TRBV27 to TRBJ2-1; 10 bases match TRBD1. The V gene's germline CDR1 is MNHEY and CDR2 SMNVEV (reference sequence). This CDR3 is 15 amino acids long. The trim removed 5 bases at V and 4 bases at J, leaving 5 bases unmatched. CDR3 nucleotides: TGTGCCAGCAGTAACCGGGACAGGGGTTACAATGAGCAGTTCTTC. This encodes CASSNRDRGYNEQFF.

The V gene is TRBV27, the J gene TRBJ1-5; D is uncertain. The CDR3 is 16 amino acids. V was trimmed by 4 bases and J by 0 bases, leaving 13 bases between them. The germline V gene encodes CDR1 MNHEY and CDR2 SMNVEV (reference sequence). The CDR3 protein is CASSSRGHYSNQPQHF. The CDR3 bases are TGTGCCAGCAGTTCAAGAGGGCACTATAGCAATCAGCCCCAGCATTTT.

The chain links TRBV28 to TRBJ2-1, with D perhaps matching TRBD2 (6 bases). The germline V and J ends were trimmed by 5 bases and 4 bases, with 18 bases remaining between them. CDR3 length: 16 residues. Germline CDR1 and CDR2: MDHEN and SYDVKM. The CDR3 protein is CASSLHQPGLYNEQFF. The CDR3 DNA reads as TGTGCCAGCAGTCTACACCAACCAGGACTATACAATGAGCAGTTCTTC.

Here the CDR3 reads CASSLRGGGDTGELFF. The CDR3 DNA reads as TGTGCCAGCAGTTTAAGAGGGGGAGGAGATACCGGGGAGCTGTTTTTT. J is TRBJ2-2 and V is TRBV27, with D perhaps matching TRBD1 or TRBD2 (6 bases each). Germline lookup yields CDR1 MNHEY and CDR2 SMNVEV (reference sequence). V was trimmed by 2 bases and J by 5 bases, leaving 15 bases between them. CDR3 length: 16 residues.

The sample holds one count of this clone. The chain joins TRBV4-1 to TRBJ2-3; TRBD2 agrees at 8 bases. Germline V lookup: CDR1 MGHRA, CDR2 YSYEKL. V shed 4 bases, J shed 1 base, and the junction held 7 bases outside the gene matches. The CDR3 loop spans 16 amino acids. The DNA of the CDR3 is TGCGCCAGCAGCCTTGCCGGGACTAGAGGCACAGATACGCAGTATTTT. This translates into CASSLAGTRGTDTQYF.

The chain couples TRBV29-1 to TRBJ1-4, with D possibly matching TRBD1 (6 bases). Trimming pared 5 bases from V and 6 bases from J, leaving 16 bases between. Germline V gene sequence: CDR1 SQVTM, CDR2 ANQGSEA. The CDR3 covers 14 residues. The DNA of the CDR3 is TGCAGCGTTCGAGTAGGGGGAGGGGATGAAAAACTGTTTTTT. Its translation is CSVRVGGGDEKLFF. Together with reference TRBV29-1 and TRBJ1-4, the CDR3 gives the full variable domain: SAVISQKPSRDICQRGTSLTIQCQVDSQVTMMFWYRQQPGQSLTLIATANQGSEATYESGFVIDKFPISRPNLTFSTLTVSNMSPEDSSIYLCSVRVGGGDEKLFFGSGTQLSVL.

The genes are TRBV6-1 and TRBJ2-2; weak D call: TRBD1 (5 bases). The germline V gene encodes CDR1 MNHNS and CDR2 SASEGT. This CDR3 is built from 14 residues. Trimming pared 2 bases from V and 1 base from J, leaving 5 bases between. CDR3 loop: CASSETGNTGELFF. In DNA, the CDR3 is TGTGCCAGCAGTGAAACAGGGAACACCGGGGAGCTGTTTTTT.

The rearrangement uses TRBV9 and TRBJ2-1; no firm D call. The CDR3 length is 13 residues. Germline CDR1 reads SGDLS; CDR2 reads YYNGEE. The V and J ends lost 3 bases and 4 bases respectively, with 8 bases between them. The CDR3 loop reads CASSADQYNEQFF. CDR3 DNA: TGTGCCAGCAGCGCGGACCAATACAATGAGCAGTTCTTC.

This sequence joins TRBV7-9 and TRBJ2-7; D remains unclear. From germline, CDR1 is SEHNR and CDR2 FQNEAQ (reference sequence). The CDR3 has 15 amino acids. Trimming took off 5 bases at V and 3 bases at J, with 17 bases between the two ends. The CDR3 nucleotides read TGTGCCAGCAGCGCCCCTCAAGCAGAGAGCTACGAGCAGTACTTC. Amino acid sequence: CASSAPQAESYEQYF.